These 23 T cell receptor beta chains were all obtained from the same sample, sequenced in a study of blood T cells in healthy people across ages. The use of a sample-barcoded 5' primer and a J-beta primer mix characterized a second PCR of about 7 to 12 cycles. From the 5' RACE reads, TCRdb called clonotypes with MiXCR, one entry per CDR3 protein. The table shows about 780,000 distinct CDR3 sequences, with 62% occurring only once. Source material: blood. These receptors were obtained from a man aged 25-40 years in good health.

This clonotype turned up a few times. The gene calls are TRBV20-1 and TRBJ2-6; D unresolved. Trimming left V 1 base short and J 0 bases short, with 7 bases between. This CDR3 comprises 15 residues. Per germline, CDR1 DFQATT and CDR2 SNEGSKA (reference sequence). This chain's CDR3 is CSARGPLSGANVLTF. CDR3 bases: TGCAGTGCTAGAGGTCCCCTCTCTGGGGCCAACGTCCTGACTTTC.

The V call is TRBV6-5, the J call TRBJ2-5; 11 bases are a match to TRBD1. CDR3 length: 15 amino acids. V was pared by 6 bases and J by 5 bases, with 8 bases of the junction left unmatched. Germline CDR1 MNHEY, CDR2 SVGAGI. The CDR3, as DNA: TGTGCCAGCAGAGCCGGGACAGGGGGTTTTGAGACCCAGTACTTC. Translated, it gives CASRAGTGGFETQYF.

J is TRBJ2-7 and V is TRBV7-6; 8 nucleotides align to TRBD1. The CDR3 is 15 residues long. J lost 4 bases, V lost 0 bases, and 5 bases had no gene match. From germline, CDR1 is SGHVS and CDR2 FNYEAQ. CDR3 DNA sequence: TGTGCCAGCAGCTTAGCGCCGGACAGGGTGTACGAGCAGTACTTC. Protein product: CASSLAPDRVYEQYF.

The chain uses TRBV4-1 and TRBJ1-5; 10 bases agree with TRBD1. The V gene end was trimmed by 1 base and the J gene end by 2 bases; junction bases not matched to a gene: 11. This CDR3 spans 19 amino acids. Germline V gene data show CDR1 as MGHRA and CDR2 as YSYEKL. The CDR3 coding sequence is TGCGCCAGCAGCCAAGGACTGACAGGGGGCCGGGGTGGCAATCAGCCCCAGCATTTT. Its protein is CASSQGLTGGRGGNQPQHF.

Worth noting for this clonotype: At one boundary the junction diverges from the germline segment, which might be a read error. This chain connects TRBV20-1 to TRBJ2-1; 14 bases align to TRBD2. This CDR3 is built from 13 residues. Germline V gene sequence: CDR1 DFQATT, CDR2 SNEGSKA (reference sequence). Written as DNA, the CDR3 is TGCAGTGCTGGGGGACTAGCGGGGGTTGAGCGGTTCTTC. Amino acids: CSAGGLAGVERFF.

This clonotype was found many times. This chain links TRBV5-1 with TRBJ2-5, with D uncertain. Trimming removed 4 bases from V and 5 bases from J, with 6 bases in between. This CDR3 is built from 11 residues. CDR1 SGHRS and CDR2 YFSETQ come from the germline V gene. CDR3 sequence (DNA): TGCGCCAGCAGCCTTGCCGAGACCCAGTACTTC. Translating it yields CASSLAETQYF.

V is TRBV7-9 and J is TRBJ1-2, with D unclear. V lost 1 base and J 6 bases, leaving 6 bases between the germline ends. Germline assignment: CDR1 SEHNR and CDR2 FQNEAQ (reference sequence). This CDR3 is 12 amino acids long. CDR3 in amino acids: CASSLGSHGYTF. The CDR3, as DNA: TGTGCCAGCAGCTTAGGGTCTCATGGCTACACCTTC.

This clonotype was counted a few times. This chain links TRBV29-1 with TRBJ2-7; D is perhaps TRBD2 (5 bases). CDR1 and CDR2 from the germline V gene are SQVTM and ANQGSEA. V was trimmed by 6 bases and J by 7 bases, leaving 19 bases between them. This CDR3 comprises 13 residues. The CDR3 loop reads CSVRVTGSREQYF. In DNA, the CDR3 is TGCAGCGTGAGGGTTACTGGTTCTAGGGAGCAGTACTTC.

The chain links TRBV28 to TRBJ2-1; 9 bases line up with TRBD2. The junction had 7 bases not matched to a gene; V was cut back by 8 bases and J by 8 bases. The CDR3 has 13 residues. CDR1 is MDHEN and CDR2 is SYDVKM in the germline V gene. This chain's CDR3 is CASLAGGLHEQFF. DNA of the CDR3: TGTGCCAGCTTGGCGGGGGGGCTCCATGAGCAGTTCTTC. Together with reference TRBV28 and TRBJ2-1, the CDR3 gives the full variable domain: DVKVTQSSRYLVKRTGEKVFLECVQDMDHENMFWYRQDPGLGLRLIYFSYDVKMKEKGDIPEGYSVSREKKERFSLILESASTNQTSMYLCASLAGGLHEQFFGPGTRLTVL.

The V gene is TRBV7-2, the J gene TRBJ2-6; D is unresolved. The germline V gene has CDR1 SGHTA and CDR2 FQGNSA. The CDR3 contains 15 residues. The V end lost 5 bases, the J end lost 1 base, and 9 bases lay between the germline ends. The CDR3 protein is CASSKQRSGANVLTF. In DNA form, the CDR3 reads TGTGCCAGCAGCAAACAGAGATCTGGGGCCAACGTCCTGACTTTC.

The rearrangement joins TRBV20-1 to TRBJ2-1; 7 nucleotides match TRBD1. In germline, CDR1 is DFQATT, CDR2 SNEGSKA (reference sequence). V shed 6 bases and J 5 bases; nucleotides not matched to a gene: 13. CDR3 length equals 15 residues. The DNA for the CDR3 is TGCAGTGCCAGGAAGTGGGACAGCCTCAACAATGAGCAGTTCTTC. Protein: CSARKWDSLNNEQFF.

The CDR3 DNA follows: TGTGCCAGCAGCTTAGGCCGGGAGCGGGGGTCTAGCACAGATACGCAGTATTTT. It translates to CASSLGRERGSSTDTQYF. The chain has TRBV7-8 and TRBJ2-3; 8 nucleotides line up with TRBD2. The V and J ends lost 1 base and 0 bases, in that order; junction bases with no gene match: 9. The CDR3 has 18 amino acids. CDR1 is SGHVS, CDR2 FQNEAQ, per germline.

The rearrangement uses TRBV4-2 and TRBJ1-2, with 12 bases that match TRBD1. Germline V gene lookup returns CDR1 LGHNA and CDR2 YNFKEQ. The CDR3 length is 16 residues. Trimming at V came to 2 bases and at J to 4 bases, leaving 5 bases not matched to a gene. CDR3 nucleotide sequence: TGTGCCAGCAGCCAACGGGACAGGGGGCTTGGCTATGGCTACACCTTC. Protein sequence: CASSQRDRGLGYGYTF.

This sequence joins TRBV28 and TRBJ1-2, with no clear D. V dropped 5 bases and J dropped 0 bases, with 13 bases sitting between them. Germline V gene sequence: CDR1 MDHEN, CDR2 SYDVKM. This CDR3 has 15 amino acids. In DNA, the CDR3 is TGTGCCAGCAGTCCGGGTGGAGGACCTAACTATGGCTACACCTTC. It encodes CASSPGGGPNYGYTF.

This chain links TRBV3-1 with TRBJ2-3; D unresolved. Germline V gives CDR1 LGHDT, CDR2 YNNKEL (reference sequence). This CDR3 has 16 residues. Trimming stripped 3 bases from V and 1 base from J, with 14 bases between. In DNA form, the CDR3 reads TGTGCCAGCAGCCATCCCACCCGATCTGGCACAGATACGCAGTATTTT. Translation gives CASSHPTRSGTDTQYF.

This clonotype was detected only a few times. The V gene is TRBV7-2, the J gene TRBJ2-4, with TRBD2 matching 7 bases. The CDR3 has 19 residues. CDR1 and CDR2 (germline): SGHTA, FQGNSA. V was clipped by 5 bases and J by 6 bases; unmatched bases: 22. This CDR3 is CASSQRLGAGVPSLNIQYF. The DNA for the CDR3 is TGTGCCAGCAGCCAGAGGCTTGGGGCGGGGGTCCCCTCCTTAAACATTCAGTACTTC.

The rearrangement uses TRBV27 and TRBJ2-3; D not certain. The V end lost 7 bases, the J end lost 0 bases, and 26 bases lay between the germline ends. The germline CDR1 and CDR2 sequences are MNHEY and SMNVEV (reference sequence). This CDR3 comprises 19 residues. The CDR3 sequence: CASIDRWQPYRPSTDTQYF. In DNA, the CDR3 is TGTGCCAGCATAGATCGGTGGCAACCGTACCGCCCTAGCACAGATACGCAGTATTTT.

A word on this clonotype: Possible read error: a much larger clone is one base away. The chain carries TRBV7-2 and TRBJ2-1, with D tentatively TRBD1 (7 bases). The V gene's germline CDR1 is SGHTA and CDR2 FQGNSA. The CDR3 consists of 15 residues. DNA of the CDR3: TGTGCCGGCAGCTCGTCAGGGGGGACCTACAATGAGCAGTTCTTC. As protein: CAGSSSGGTYNEQFF.

In its sample, this clonotype was seen a few times. The chain employs TRBV27 and TRBJ2-1, with 7 bases aligning to TRBD2. This CDR3 is 15 amino acids long. After removal of 2 bases from V and 4 bases from J, the junction contained 5 bases not matched to a gene. Germline V lookup: CDR1 MNHEY, CDR2 SMNVEV (reference sequence). The DNA of the CDR3 is TGTGCCAGCAGTTTAGCGGGGGTCCCTTACAATGAGCAGTTCTTC. It is translated as CASSLAGVPYNEQFF.

This clonotype appeared a few times. The chain joins TRBV4-3 to TRBJ2-3; perhaps TRBD1 as D (5 bases). Trimming cost V 3 bases and J 0 bases, with 13 bases left between them. The V gene's germline CDR1 is LGHNA and CDR2 YSLEER. The CDR3 runs to 16 residues. This CDR3 is CASSHYVGVSTDTQYF. The CDR3 DNA follows: TGCGCCAGCAGCCATTACGTAGGGGTCAGCACAGATACGCAGTATTTT.

A few counts support this clonotype. This rearrangement joins TRBV7-3 to TRBJ1-6; 10 bases agree with TRBD1. Losses at the gene ends were 4 bases for V and 10 bases for J; bases not matched to a gene: 7. This CDR3 has 15 amino acids. The germline CDR1 and CDR2 sequences are SGHTA and FQGTGA. CDR3 protein: CASSSTTGGRSPLHF. In DNA, the CDR3 is TGTGCCAGCAGCTCCACGACAGGGGGCAGGTCACCCCTCCACTTT.

The rearrangement uses TRBV6-1 and TRBJ2-4; D not certain. The closer fit of TRBJ2-7 to the DNA end suggests the J call may be wrong. CDR3 length equals 14 residues. Per the germline V gene, CDR1 is MNHNS and CDR2 is SASEGT. CDR3 sequence reads: CASRRQGTAYEQYF. The CDR3 nucleotides read TGTGCCAGCAGGCGACAAGGTACGGCCTACGAGCAGTACTTC.

V usage is TRBV3-1 and J usage is TRBJ2-1; D remains ambiguous. The CDR3 has 14 amino acids. V was cut by 2 bases and J by 6 bases, with 11 bases left in between. Per germline, CDR1 LGHDT and CDR2 YNNKEL (reference sequence). The CDR3 region has the DNA TGTGCCAGCAGCCAAAAGACTGGCGGCAATGAGCAGTTCTTC. Translating gives CASSQKTGGNEQFF.